This T cell receptor (beta chain) was recovered during a study of Graves' ophthalmopathy and Graves' hyperthyroidism. Amplifying from RNA transcripts, the study obtained TCR beta CDR3 regions. First-round RT-PCR with HTBI primers preceded a second-round multiplex PCR. MiXCR, applied by TCRdb to the multiplex PCR reads, yields one record per CDR3 protein. The sample holds about 390,000 distinct CDR3 sequences; about a sixth are singletons and the top ten take roughly 2.6%. The CDR3 is 14 amino acids. V was shortened by 4 bases and J by 2 bases, with 12 bases between the two germline ends. In germline, CDR1 is MNHEY, CDR2 SMNVEV (reference sequence).

V usage is TRBV27 and J usage is TRBJ2-7, with D unclear. The material sequenced was peripheral blood. The clonotype was recovered from an adult woman with stable Graves' hyperthyroidism. CDR3 nucleotide sequence: TGTGCCAGCAGTTCAACCCTCGAGGCCTACGAGCAGTACTTC. Translating it yields CASSSTLEAYEQYF.